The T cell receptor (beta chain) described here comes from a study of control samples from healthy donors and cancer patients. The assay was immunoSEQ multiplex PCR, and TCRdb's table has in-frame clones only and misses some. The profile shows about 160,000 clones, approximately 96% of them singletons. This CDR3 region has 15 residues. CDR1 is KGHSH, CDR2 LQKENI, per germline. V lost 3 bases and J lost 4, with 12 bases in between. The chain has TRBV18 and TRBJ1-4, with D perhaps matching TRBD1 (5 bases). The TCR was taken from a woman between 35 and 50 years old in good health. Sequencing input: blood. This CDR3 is CASSPRDGLNEKLFF. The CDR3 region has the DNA TGTGCCAGCTCACCTAGGGACGGTCTTAATGAAAAACTGTTTTTT. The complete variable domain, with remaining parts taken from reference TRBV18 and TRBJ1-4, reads NAGVMQNPRHLVRRRGQEARLRCSPMKGHSHVYWYRQLPEEGLKFMVYLQKENIIDESGMPKERFSAEFPKEGPSILRIQQVVRGDSAAYFCASSPRDGLNEKLFFGSGTQLSVL.